This TCR beta chain was identified during a study of T cell repertoires in cytomegalovirus infection. For the study at large: HLA-C-restricted CMV epitopes, recently identified, and well-studied HLA-B-restricted ones were used by the study. TCR beta signatures that were public indicated CMV infection and matching HLA type. Regarding the study as a whole: Carriage of CMV together with the relevant HLA was identifiable through cumulative public TCR beta family frequency. HLA-C-restricted TCR beta clonotypes specific for CMV led the ex vivo response.

TCRdb used MiXCR to reprocess the reads, holding one entry per CDR3 protein. The data hold 750,000 to 950,000 distinct CDR3 sequences, with 25% to 30% observed a single time. As to this clonotype: Its target is unknown.

The sample in question was cultured CD8+ T cells from PBMCs, obtained from culture after CMV antigen stimulation. The receptor was isolated from a human donor in good health (CMV status not recorded). Some clones in this sample may be carry-over from other donors' samples.

CDR3 amino acids: CASSSNPLALSLGMNNEQFF. CDR3 nucleotides: TGCGCCAGCAGCTCGAACCCCCTGGCATTGTCGCTTGGGATGAACAATGAGCAGTTCTTC. This chain joins TRBV5-1 and TRBJ2-1; D gene unclear. Trimming cost V 3 bases and J 5 bases, with 30 bases left between them. CDR3 length: 20 amino acids. CDR1 and CDR2 from the germline V gene are SGHRS and YFSETQ. Full variable domain (missing parts from reference TRBV5-1 and TRBJ2-1): KAGVTQTPRYLIKTRGQQVTLSCSPISGHRSVSWYQQTPGQGLQFLFEYFSETQRNKGNFPGRFSGRQFSNSRSEMNVSTLELGDSALYLCASSSNPLALSLGMNNEQFFGPGTRLTVL.